This TCR beta chain was sequenced in a study of early T cells in non-severe SARS-CoV-2 infection. Each CDR3 protein gets one entry after TCRdb re-called the 5' RACE reads with MiXCR. The sample includes about 54,000 distinct CDR3 sequences, roughly 7.6% seen only once; the top ten take 10%. Germline V lookup: CDR1 LGHNA, CDR2 YSLEER. This CDR3 has 20 residues. The ends lost 4 bases at V and 6 bases at J; junction bases unmatched: 17. The V call is TRBV4-3, the J call TRBJ2-5, with TRBD2 identical over 16 bases. The receptor comes from an adult who was a healthcare worker with PCR-confirmed SARS-CoV-2 infection or an uninfected control (not recorded which). This specimen was whole blood, taken at baseline. CDR3 nucleotide sequence: TGCGCCAGCAGCCGGGAACCCCCGGGACTAGCGGGAGGGCCGGGAAAGACCCAGTACTTC. It translates to CASSREPPGLAGGPGKTQYF.